Here is one T cell receptor (beta chain) with its context. The sample is drawn from a study of CXCR3-negative and CXCR3-positive naive CD8 T cells. The authors made the TRB cDNA libraries by 5' RACE using UMI labels. TCRdb derives one entry per CDR3 protein from the 5' RACE reads, leaving out DNA. Its table records around 81,000 distinct CDR3 sequences. Per the germline V gene, CDR1 is SGHNT and CDR2 is YENEEA. There are 14 residues in the CDR3. Each CD8+ T cell subset was flow-sorted in triplicate. Every sort contained 270,000 or so cells. Among CD8+ T cells, naive ones were CD45RO-CCR7+CD27+CD95-. The receptor comes from a human donor in good health. Some clones in this sample may be carry-over from other donors' samples. This rearrangement joins TRBV11-3 to TRBJ2-1; TCRdb reports TRBD1, a call that lacks DNA to check it against. The sequenced sample was naive CXCR3- CD8+ T cells from blood. Subset meaning: CD45RO-CCR7+CD27+CD95- naive CD8+ T cells lacking CXCR3 (TNR3-). The CDR3 here is CASSIRDGYNEQFF.